This is a list of T cell receptor beta chains from one sample in a study of blood T cell repertoires in COVID-19. Clones were read by immunoSEQ multiplex PCR, and TCRdb kept only the in-frame ones, dropping some. Seen here are a few hundred thousand clones, about 89% observed once, and the top ten hold 2.5% to 3.5%. Sequences were obtained from peripheral blood. These receptors came from a woman aged 25 to 39 with COVID-19, enrolled during active disease. CDR3s include the opening cysteine and the closing phenylalanine or tryptophan. D genes are given only for firm matches. Rows give clone size only sometimes, using once, few, many, or a class for an expanded clone.

TRBD2	TRBJ2-1	NA	TRBV12-5	TGTGCTAGTGGTTCCCCCGGGACTACAATCTACAATGAGCAGTTCTTC	CASGSPGTTIYNEQFF
TRBD2	TRBJ2-3	NA	TRBV10-3	TGTGCCATCAGTGAAATACTAGCGGTCACAGATACGCAGTATTTT	CAISEILAVTDTQYF
NA	TRBJ1-1	NA	TRBV7-2	TGTGCCAGCAGCTTAGTTCAATACAGGGACCCGAACACTGAAGCTTTCTTT	CASSLVQYRDPNTEAFF
TRBD1	TRBJ1-3	NA	TRBV19	TGTGCCAGTAGTGCTAACTTCGGACAGGGAACTGGAAACACCATATATTTT	CASSANFGQGTGNTIYF
TRBD1	TRBJ2-1	NA	TRBV19	TGTGCCAGTAGTCTGACAGGGAGTTCCTACAATGAGCAGTTCTTC	CASSLTGSSYNEQFF
NA	TRBJ2-7	NA	TRBV28	TGTGCCAGCAAACAGGGTACCTCCTACGAGCAGTACTTC	CASKQGTSYEQYF
NA	TRBJ2-3	few	TRBV3-1/TRBV3-2	TGTGCCAGCAGCCCCGCCATACAGGAGATCACAGATACGCAGTATTTT	CASSPAIQEITDTQYF
TRBD1	TRBJ1-1	NA	TRBV5-1	TGCGCCAGCACCTTCACCGGGACAGGGAACACTGAAGCTTTCTTT	CASTFTGTGNTEAFF
NA	TRBJ1-3	NA	TRBV3-1/TRBV3-2	TGTGCCAGCAGCCAAGGAGACATCTCTGGAAACACCATATATTTT	CASSQGDISGNTIYF
NA	TRBJ2-3	NA	TRBV7-9	TGTGCCAGCAGCTTAGTCGTGGGGGGAGATACGCAGTATTTT	CASSLVVGGDTQYF